Below, 6 T cell receptor beta chains from the same sample are listed, as sequenced in a study of shared clonotypes between healthy human individuals. Produced via immunoSEQ multiplex PCR; TCRdb's table is partial and in-frame only. In the table there are approximately 350,000 clones, around 72% of which are singletons. The specimen was memory CD4+ T cells sorted from blood. As to subset: CD45RA-negative fraction. The receptors here all came from a man aged 25-45 years in good health.

This rearrangement joins TRBV5-1 to TRBJ1-1; 8 bases map to TRBD1. CDR1 and CDR2 (germline): SGHRS, YFSETQ. The CDR3 is made up of 15 amino acids. V shed 5 bases, J shed 1 base, and the junction held 7 bases outside the gene matches. CDR3 protein: CASRGRTGPNTEAFF. CDR3 bases: TGCGCCAGCAGGGGTAGGACAGGGCCGAACACTGAAGCTTTCTTT. Based on the CDR3 plus reference TRBV5-1 and TRBJ1-1, the full variable domain is KAGVTQTPRYLIKTRGQQVTLSCSPISGHRSVSWYQQTPGQGLQFLFEYFSETQRNKGNFPGRFSGRQFSNSRSEMNVSTLELGDSALYLCASRGRTGPNTEAFFGQGTRLTVV.

This clone was observed once. The chain employs TRBV4-3 and TRBJ2-7, with D possibly matching TRBD1 (5 bases). This CDR3 contains 15 residues. Looked up from germline, CDR1 is LGHNA and CDR2 is YSLEER. V was pared by 0 bases and J by 1 base, with 10 bases between. CDR3 DNA sequence: TGCGCCAGCAGCCAAGAAAGATCAGGGTCCTACGAGCAGTACTTC. Its translation: CASSQERSGSYEQYF.

The chain carries TRBV7-2 and TRBJ2-3; 7 bases align to TRBD2. The V segment lost 6 bases and the J segment 3 bases; nucleotides outside the gene matches: 6. The CDR3 has 14 amino acids. The germline V gene encodes CDR1 SGHTA and CDR2 FQGNSA. Here the CDR3 DNA reads TGTGCCAGCAGAGGGCGGGAGTATACAGATACGCAGTATTTT. Its translation: CASRGREYTDTQYF.

This chain connects TRBV19 to TRBJ2-1; D unclear. Trimming left V 6 bases short and J 1 base short, with 13 bases between. The CDR3 is 15 amino acids. Germline V gene lookup returns CDR1 LNHDA and CDR2 SQIVND (reference sequence). The CDR3 here is CASSPLEFSYNEQFF. CDR3 bases: TGTGCCAGTAGCCCGCTTGAGTTTTCCTACAATGAGCAGTTCTTC.

By sample fraction, this clone is medium-sized. The chain combines TRBV9 with TRBJ2-2; D ambiguous. Trimming shortened V by 0 bases and J by 5 bases, and 14 bases separated the two germline ends. This CDR3 region has 16 residues. CDR1 and CDR2 (germline): SGDLS, YYNGEE. CDR3 sequence (DNA): TGTGCCAGCAGCGTAGAGGTTAGCTTTTTGACCGGGGAGCTGTTTTTT. Translation gives CASSVEVSFLTGELFF.

The chain recombines TRBV5-1 with TRBJ2-7; D is perhaps TRBD1 or TRBD2 (5 bases each). CDR1 and CDR2 (germline): SGHRS, YFSETQ. The CDR3 runs 15 residues. Trimming stripped 4 bases from V and 3 bases from J, with 17 bases between. Here the CDR3 reads CASSRDGSLIYEQYF. The CDR3 nucleotides read TGCGCCAGCAGCCGGGACGGCTCCCTCATCTACGAGCAGTACTTC.